The clone carrying this TCR beta chain has at least ten counts. These data come from a study of T cells in Graves' hyperthyroidism and ophthalmopathy. TCR beta CDR3 sequences were amplified from RNA transcripts. RT-PCR in the first round (using the HTBI primer set) targeted the TCR CDR3. TCRdb analysed the multiplex PCR reads with MiXCR anew, one entry per CDR3 protein. The table lists hundreds of thousands of distinct CDR3 sequences, about 17% of them singletons. The patients, who ranged from 18 to 65 in age, presented with newly diagnosed hyperthyroidism lasting under 2 months. The study excluded patients with uncontrolled infection, other autoimmune disease, pregnancy or lactation. Germline V gene lookup returns CDR1 SGDLS and CDR2 YYNGEE. The CDR3 covers 15 residues. Trimming took 3 bases from V and 1 from J, leaving 14 bases between them.

The source is a man aged 40-50 years with Graves' hyperthyroidism. The chain links TRBV9 to TRBJ2-7; TRBD1 might be the D (5 bases). Sequencing input: blood. As DNA, the CDR3 is TGTGCCAGCAGCGCTTTCGACAGTTATTCCTACGAGCAGTACTTC. Its translation is CASSAFDSYSYEQYF.